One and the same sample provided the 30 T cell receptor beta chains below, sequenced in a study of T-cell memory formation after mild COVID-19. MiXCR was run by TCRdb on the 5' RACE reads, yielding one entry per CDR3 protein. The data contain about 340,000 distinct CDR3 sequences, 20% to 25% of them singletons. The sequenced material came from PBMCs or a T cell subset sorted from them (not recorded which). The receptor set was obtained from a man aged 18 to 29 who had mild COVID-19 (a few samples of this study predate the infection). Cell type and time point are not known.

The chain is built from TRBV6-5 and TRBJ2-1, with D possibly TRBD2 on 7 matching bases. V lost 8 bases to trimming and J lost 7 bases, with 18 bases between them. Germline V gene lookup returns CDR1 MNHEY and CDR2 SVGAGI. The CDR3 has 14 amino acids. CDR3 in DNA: TGTGCCAGCCGCCAAGGGCGGGGGCATAATGAGCAGTTCTTC. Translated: CASRQGRGHNEQFF.

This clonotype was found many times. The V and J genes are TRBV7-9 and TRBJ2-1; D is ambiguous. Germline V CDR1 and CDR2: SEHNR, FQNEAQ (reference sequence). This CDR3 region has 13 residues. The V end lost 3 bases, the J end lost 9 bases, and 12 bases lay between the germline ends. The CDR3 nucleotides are TGTGCCAGCAGCTTGTCTTCCCTACCTGAGCAGTTCTTC. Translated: CASSLSSLPEQFF.

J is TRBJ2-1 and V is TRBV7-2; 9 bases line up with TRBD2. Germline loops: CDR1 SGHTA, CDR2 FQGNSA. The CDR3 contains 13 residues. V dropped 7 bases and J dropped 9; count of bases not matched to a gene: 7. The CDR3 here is CASTRGGLGEQFF. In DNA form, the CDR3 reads TGTGCCAGCACGCGGGGGGGCCTCGGTGAGCAGTTCTTC.

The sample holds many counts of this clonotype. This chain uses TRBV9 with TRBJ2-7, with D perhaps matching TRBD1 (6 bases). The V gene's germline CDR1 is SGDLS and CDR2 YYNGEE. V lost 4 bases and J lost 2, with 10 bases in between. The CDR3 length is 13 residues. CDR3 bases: TGTGCCAGCAGCCCCGCAGGGGCCTACGAGCAGTACTTC. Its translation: CASSPAGAYEQYF.

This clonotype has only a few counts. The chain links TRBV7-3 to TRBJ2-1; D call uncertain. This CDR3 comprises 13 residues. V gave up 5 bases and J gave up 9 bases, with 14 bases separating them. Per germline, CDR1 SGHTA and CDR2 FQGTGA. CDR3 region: CASSPSLRTEQFF. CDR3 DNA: TGTGCCAGCAGCCCAAGTTTGCGGACTGAGCAGTTCTTC.

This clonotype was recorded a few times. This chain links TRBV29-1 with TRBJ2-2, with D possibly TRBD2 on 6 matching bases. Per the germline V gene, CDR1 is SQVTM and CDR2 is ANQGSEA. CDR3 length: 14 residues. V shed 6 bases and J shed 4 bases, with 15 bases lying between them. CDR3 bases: TGCAGCGTCTCTGGGGGGATCGGCACCGGGGAGCTGTTTTTT. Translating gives CSVSGGIGTGELFF.

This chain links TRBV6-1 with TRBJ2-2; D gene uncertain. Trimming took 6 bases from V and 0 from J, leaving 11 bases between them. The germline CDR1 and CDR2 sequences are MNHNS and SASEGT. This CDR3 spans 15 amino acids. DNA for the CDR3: TGTGCCAGCAGAGGGAACATCCCGAACACCGGGGAGCTGTTTTTT. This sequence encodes CASRGNIPNTGELFF.

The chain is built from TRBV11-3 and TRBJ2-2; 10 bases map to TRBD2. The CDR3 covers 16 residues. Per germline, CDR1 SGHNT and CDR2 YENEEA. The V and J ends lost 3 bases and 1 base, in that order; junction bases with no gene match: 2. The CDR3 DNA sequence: TGTGCCAGCAGCTTCCGGACTAGCGGGAACACCGGGGAGCTGTTTTTT. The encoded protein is CASSFRTSGNTGELFF.

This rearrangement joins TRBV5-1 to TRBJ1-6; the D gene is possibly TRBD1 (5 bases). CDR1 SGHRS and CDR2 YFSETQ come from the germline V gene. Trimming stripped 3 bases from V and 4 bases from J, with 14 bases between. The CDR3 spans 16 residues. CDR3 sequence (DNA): TGCGCCAGCAGCTGGACGGACAAGAAGTATAATTCACCCCTCCACTTT. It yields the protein CASSWTDKKYNSPLHF.

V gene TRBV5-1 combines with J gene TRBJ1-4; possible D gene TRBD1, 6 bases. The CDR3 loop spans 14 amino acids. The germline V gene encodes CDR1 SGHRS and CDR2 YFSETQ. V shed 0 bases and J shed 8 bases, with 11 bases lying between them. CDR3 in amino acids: CASSLDGTWEKLFF. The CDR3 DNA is TGCGCCAGCAGCTTGGATGGGACATGGGAAAAACTGTTTTTT.

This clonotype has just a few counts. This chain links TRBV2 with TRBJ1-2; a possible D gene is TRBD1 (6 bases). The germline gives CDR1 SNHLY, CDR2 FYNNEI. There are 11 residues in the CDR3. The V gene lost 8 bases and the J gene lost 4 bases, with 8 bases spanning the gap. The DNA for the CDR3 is TGTGCCAGCGGGGGGGCCTATGGCTACACCTTC. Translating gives CASGGAYGYTF.

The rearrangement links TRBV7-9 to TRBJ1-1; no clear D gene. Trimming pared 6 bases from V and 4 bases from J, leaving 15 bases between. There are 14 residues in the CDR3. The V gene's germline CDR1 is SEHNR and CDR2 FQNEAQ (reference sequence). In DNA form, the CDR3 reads TGTGCCAGCAGAGCGACGGGGTGGGGCACTGAAGCTTTCTTT. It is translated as CASRATGWGTEAFF.

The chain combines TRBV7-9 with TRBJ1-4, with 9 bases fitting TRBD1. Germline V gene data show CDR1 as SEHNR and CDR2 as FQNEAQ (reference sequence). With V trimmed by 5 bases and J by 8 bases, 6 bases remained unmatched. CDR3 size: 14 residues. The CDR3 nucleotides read TGTGCCAGCAGCCGGGGACAGGGTCACGAAAAACTGTTTTTT. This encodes CASSRGQGHEKLFF. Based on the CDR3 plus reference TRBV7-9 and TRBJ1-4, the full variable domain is DTGVSQNPRHKITKRGQNVTFRCDPISEHNRLYWYRQTLGQGPEFLTYFQNEAQLEKSRLLSDRFSAERPKGSFSTLEIQRTEQGDSAMYLCASSRGQGHEKLFFGSGTQLSVL.

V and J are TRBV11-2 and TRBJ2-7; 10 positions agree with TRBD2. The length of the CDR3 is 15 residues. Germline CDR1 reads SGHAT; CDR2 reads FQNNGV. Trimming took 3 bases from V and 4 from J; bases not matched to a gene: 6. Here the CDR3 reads CASSFSGGPGYEQYV. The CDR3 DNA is TGTGCCAGCAGCTTTAGCGGGGGGCCAGGGTACGAGCAGTACGTC.

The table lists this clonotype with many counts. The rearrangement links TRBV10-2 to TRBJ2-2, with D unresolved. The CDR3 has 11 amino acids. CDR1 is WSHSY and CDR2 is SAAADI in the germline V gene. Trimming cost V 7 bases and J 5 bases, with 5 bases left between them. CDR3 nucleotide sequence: TGCGCCAGCATGGGGACCGGGGAGCTGTTTTTT. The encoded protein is CASMGTGELFF.

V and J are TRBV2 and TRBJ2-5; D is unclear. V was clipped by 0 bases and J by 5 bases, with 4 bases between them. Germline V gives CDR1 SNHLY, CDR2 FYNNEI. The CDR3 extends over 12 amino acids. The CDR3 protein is CASSEATETQYF. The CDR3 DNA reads TGTGCCAGCAGTGAAGCGACGGAGACCCAGTACTTC.

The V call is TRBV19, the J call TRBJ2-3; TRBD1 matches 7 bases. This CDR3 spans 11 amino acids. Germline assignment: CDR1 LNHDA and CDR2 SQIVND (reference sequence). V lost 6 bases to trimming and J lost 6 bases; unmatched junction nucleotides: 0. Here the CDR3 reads CASRQGDTQYF. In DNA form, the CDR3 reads TGTGCCAGTAGACAGGGGGATACGCAGTATTTT.

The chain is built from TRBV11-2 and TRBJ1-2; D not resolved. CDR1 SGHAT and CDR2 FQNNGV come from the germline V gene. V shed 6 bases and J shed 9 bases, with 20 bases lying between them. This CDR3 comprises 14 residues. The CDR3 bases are TGTGCCAGCAGTCCAGGCCTTGACGGACCTCGCTACACCTTC. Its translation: CASSPGLDGPRYTF. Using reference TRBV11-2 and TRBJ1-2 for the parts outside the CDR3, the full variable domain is EAGVAQSPRYKIIEKRQSVAFWCNPISGHATLYWYQQILGQGPKLLIQFQNNGVVDDSQLPKDRFSAERLKGVDSTLKIQPAKLEDSAVYLCASSPGLDGPRYTFGSGTRLTVV.

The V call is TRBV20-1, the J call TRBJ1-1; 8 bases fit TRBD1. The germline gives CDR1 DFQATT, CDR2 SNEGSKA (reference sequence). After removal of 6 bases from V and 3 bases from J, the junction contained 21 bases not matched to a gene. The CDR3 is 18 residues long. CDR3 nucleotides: TGCAGTGCACGAGGGCAGGGGGCATTTCCATTAGTGGACACTGAAGCTTTCTTT. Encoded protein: CSARGQGAFPLVDTEAFF.

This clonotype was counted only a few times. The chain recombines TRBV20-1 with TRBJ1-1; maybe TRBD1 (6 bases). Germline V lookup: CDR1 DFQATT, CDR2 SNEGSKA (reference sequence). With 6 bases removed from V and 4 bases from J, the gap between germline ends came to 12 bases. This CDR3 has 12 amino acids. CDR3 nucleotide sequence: TGCAGTGCCCACGACAGGAGCACTGAAGCTTTCTTT. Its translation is CSAHDRSTEAFF.

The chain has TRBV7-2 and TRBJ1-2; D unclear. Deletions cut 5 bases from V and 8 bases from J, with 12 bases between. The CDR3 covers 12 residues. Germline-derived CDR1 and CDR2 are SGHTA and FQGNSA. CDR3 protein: CASSQGYEGYTF. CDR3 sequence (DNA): TGTGCCAGCAGCCAAGGGTACGAAGGCTACACCTTC.

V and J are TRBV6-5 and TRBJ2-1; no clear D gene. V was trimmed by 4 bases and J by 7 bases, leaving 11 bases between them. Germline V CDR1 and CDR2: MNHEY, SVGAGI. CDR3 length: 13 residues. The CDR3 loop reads CASSFSVYNEQFF. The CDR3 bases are TGTGCCAGCAGTTTCAGTGTCTATAATGAGCAGTTCTTC.

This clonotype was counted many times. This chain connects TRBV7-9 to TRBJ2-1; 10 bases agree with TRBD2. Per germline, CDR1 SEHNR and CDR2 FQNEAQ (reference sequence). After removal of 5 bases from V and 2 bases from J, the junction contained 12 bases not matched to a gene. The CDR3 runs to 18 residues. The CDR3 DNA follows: TGTGCCAGCAGCGACCGGGCCGAACTAGCGGGACCCTACAATGAGCAGTTCTTC. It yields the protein CASSDRAELAGPYNEQFF.

The CDR3 spells CSVGGGATNEKLFF. In nucleotides, the CDR3 is TGCAGCGTTGGGGGTGGTGCAACTAATGAAAAACTGTTTTTT. The rearrangement joins TRBV29-1 to TRBJ1-4; D gene uncertain. Germline V CDR1 and CDR2: SQVTM, ANQGSEA. Between the trimmed V and J ends, which lost 4 bases and 0 bases, there was a span of 9 bases. The CDR3 is 14 residues long.

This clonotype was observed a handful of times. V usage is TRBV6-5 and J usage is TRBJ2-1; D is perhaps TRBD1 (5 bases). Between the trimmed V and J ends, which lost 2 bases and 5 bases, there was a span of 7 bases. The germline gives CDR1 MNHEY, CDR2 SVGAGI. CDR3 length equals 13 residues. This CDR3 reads CASSYGADNEQFF. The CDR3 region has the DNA TGTGCCAGCAGTTACGGGGCCGACAATGAGCAGTTCTTC.

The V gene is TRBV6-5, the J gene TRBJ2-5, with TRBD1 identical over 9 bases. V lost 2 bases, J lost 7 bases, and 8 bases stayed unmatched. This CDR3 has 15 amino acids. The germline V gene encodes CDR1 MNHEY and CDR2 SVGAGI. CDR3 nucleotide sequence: TGTGCCAGCAGTTACGCTCGCGGACAGGGGAGGACCCAGTACTTC. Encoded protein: CASSYARGQGRTQYF.

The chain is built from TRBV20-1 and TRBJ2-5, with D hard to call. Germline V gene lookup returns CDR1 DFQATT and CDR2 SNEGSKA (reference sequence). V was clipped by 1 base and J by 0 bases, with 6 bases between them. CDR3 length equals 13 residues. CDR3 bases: TGCAGTGCTAGAGGCAGGAACCAAGAGACCCAGTACTTC. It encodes CSARGRNQETQYF.

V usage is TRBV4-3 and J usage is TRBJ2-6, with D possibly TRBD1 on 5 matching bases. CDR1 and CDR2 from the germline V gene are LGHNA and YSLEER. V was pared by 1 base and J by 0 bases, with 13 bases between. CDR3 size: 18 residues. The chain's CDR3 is CASSQGQGVLSGANVLTF. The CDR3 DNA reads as TGCGCCAGCAGCCAAGGGCAGGGTGTCCTCTCTGGGGCCAACGTCCTGACTTTC.

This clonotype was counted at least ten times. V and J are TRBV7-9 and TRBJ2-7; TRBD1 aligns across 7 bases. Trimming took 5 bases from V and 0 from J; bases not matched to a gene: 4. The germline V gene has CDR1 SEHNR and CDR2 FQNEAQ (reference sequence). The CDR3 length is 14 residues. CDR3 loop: CASSLRDSSYEQYF. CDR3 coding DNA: TGTGCCAGCAGCCTCCGGGACAGCTCCTACGAGCAGTACTTC.

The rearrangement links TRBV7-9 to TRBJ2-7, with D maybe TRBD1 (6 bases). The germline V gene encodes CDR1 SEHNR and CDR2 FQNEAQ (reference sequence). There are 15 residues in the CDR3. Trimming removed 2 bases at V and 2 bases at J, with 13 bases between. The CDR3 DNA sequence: TGTGCCAGCAGCTTATCGGACAGAGCCCCCTACGAGCAGTACTTC. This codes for CASSLSDRAPYEQYF.